This TCR beta chain was captured in a study of OX40 agonist ivuxolimab in advanced cancers. At the level of the study: It was ivuxolimab, an agonistic anti-OX40 (CD134) antibody, that patients were treated with. At doses from 0.01 to 10 mg/kg, patients were given intravenous ivuxolimab every 2 weeks. General study findings and limits: Within 6 weeks, CD4+ and CD8+ blood T cells expanded clonally at 0.1 to 3.0 mg/kg. It was also the case that some nonresponders had low normalized T-cell clonal expansion.

The CDR3 has 16 residues. Looked up from germline, CDR1 is ENHRY and CDR2 is SYGVKD. The V end was cut by 4 bases, the J end by 4 bases, with 17 bases between. This table comes from immunoSEQ multiplex PCR, and its TCRdb copy is limited to in-frame clones, with some not included. The sample shows 100,000 to 140,000 clones, 80% to 95% of them seen only once. Of note for this clone: What it binds is not known.

The source material was CD4+ or CD8+ T cells sorted from blood, sampled in a trial of the OX40 agonist ivuxolimab. The clonotype was recovered from an adult with an advanced solid tumor such as melanoma, head and neck, liver or kidney cancer. This chain uses TRBV10-3 with TRBJ2-1, with D possibly being TRBD1 (5 bases). DNA for the CDR3: TGTGCCATCAGTGGAGTCGGACAAGGAATGTACAATGAGCAGTTCTTC. Translation gives CAISGVGQGMYNEQFF.